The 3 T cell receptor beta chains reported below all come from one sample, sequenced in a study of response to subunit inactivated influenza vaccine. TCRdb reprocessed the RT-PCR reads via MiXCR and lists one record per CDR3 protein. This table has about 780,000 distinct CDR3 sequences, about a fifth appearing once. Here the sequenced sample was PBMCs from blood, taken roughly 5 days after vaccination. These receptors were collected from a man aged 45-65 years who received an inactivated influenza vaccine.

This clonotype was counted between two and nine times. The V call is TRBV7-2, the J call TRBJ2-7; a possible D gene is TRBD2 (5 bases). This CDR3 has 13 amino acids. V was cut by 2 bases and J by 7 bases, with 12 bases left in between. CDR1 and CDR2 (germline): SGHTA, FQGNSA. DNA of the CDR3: TGTGCCAGCAGCTTATCGACGAGAGGGGAGCAGTACTTC. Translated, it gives CASSLSTRGEQYF.

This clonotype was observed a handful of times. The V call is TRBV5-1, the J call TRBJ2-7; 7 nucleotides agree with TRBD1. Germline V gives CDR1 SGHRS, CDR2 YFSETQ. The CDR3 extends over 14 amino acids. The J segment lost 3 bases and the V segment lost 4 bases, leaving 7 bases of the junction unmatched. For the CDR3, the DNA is TGCGCCAGCAGCGACGCAGGGGGTCGCTACGAGCAGTACTTC. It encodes CASSDAGGRYEQYF.

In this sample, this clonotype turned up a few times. As DNA, the CDR3 is TGTGCCAGCAGCCCCAGGGGCAGGGCCGCGAACACCGGGGAGCTGTTTTTT. It is translated as CASSPRGRAANTGELFF. This chain links TRBV6-1 with TRBJ2-2; D is perhaps TRBD1 (6 bases). The CDR3 length is 17 residues. V was clipped by 6 bases and J by 0 bases, with 17 bases between them. CDR1 MNHNS and CDR2 SASEGT come from the germline V gene.